The rows below give T cell receptor beta chains drawn from one sample of a study of cytomegalovirus exposure and HLA in healthy donors. Only in-frame clones appear in the TCRdb table, and some are missing; sequencing was by immunoSEQ multiplex PCR. The sample shows 90,000 to 150,000 clones, 70% to 90% of them seen only once. The sample was PBMCs. The receptors stem from a man aged 35 to 55 in good health and CMV-seronegative. Each CDR3 is given with its conserved first and last residue.

V	J	CDR3
TRBV18	TRBJ1-4	CASSPSEGQNEKLFF
TRBV6-1	TRBJ2-1	CASSVGTSGEFF
TRBV5-5	TRBJ2-3	CASRPNDRDTDTQYF
TRBV27	TRBJ1-5	CASSRVGQPQHF
TRBV2	TRBJ1-6	CASSEAWQGSSPLHF
TRBV7-8	TRBJ2-7	CASSLEAREGQYF
TRBV6-4	TRBJ2-6	CASSLSGTGANGLTF
TRBV30	TRBJ1-5	CAWSGGWVKQPQHF
TRBV2	TRBJ1-2	CASRKSQGVDYGYTF
TRBV6-5	TRBJ2-3	CASSQTADSDTQYF
TRBV29-1	TRBJ1-2	CSVGRVAANYGYTF
TRBV6-1	TRBJ1-4	CASSETGRNEKLFF
TRBV7-9	TRBJ2-7	CASRPGLAGFIIEQYF
TRBV25-1	TRBJ2-1	CASTRLAGGVSEQFF